This entry concerns a single T cell receptor beta chain. The CDR3 is 15 amino acids. Unmatched junction bases numbered 7, after V lost 3 bases and J lost 5 bases. Germline V gene lookup returns CDR1 SGDLS and CDR2 YYNGEE. The data originate from a study of blood T cell repertoires in COVID-19. For the study at large: Specimens from acute and convalescent COVID-19 originated in the United States, Italy and Spain. T cells, B-cell-depleted T cells, or PBMCs supplied cDNA or gDNA.

Original processing notes: Reference gene primers were amplified, and this amplification served to estimate nucleated cell counts. TCRdb's table, derived via immunoSEQ multiplex PCR, lists solely in-frame clones and lacks some. That table supplies the V and J calls and clone size; D and trimming were determined from the DNA. The data hold roughly 100,000 clones, with 87% observed a single time. The sequencing input was peripheral blood. The genes are TRBV9 and TRBJ1-4; TRBD1 aligns across 7 bases. The sequence came from a man aged 45 to 65 in a cohort sampled during active COVID-19. CDR3 sequence (DNA): TGTGCCAGCAGCGCCCGACAGGGTGGGAATGAAAAACTGTTTTTT. Its translation: CASSARQGGNEKLFF.